A selection of T cell receptor beta chains follows, all from one sample in a study of read filtering for tumor transcriptome and immune sequencing. In TCRdb, the reads were re-called with MiXCR into one record per CDR3 protein. In the table there are 60,000 to 75,000 distinct CDR3 sequences, less than 20% of which are singletons. The sequenced material came from a population of CD138-negative cells sorted from bone marrow. These receptors were taken from a donor aged 40 or older with multiple myeloma. Both conserved end residues are part of each CDR3. The order of the fields is D gene, V gene, clone size, J gene, CDR3 DNA, CDR3 protein. The D gene is left open where the match is weak. A row's size may be missing; if present it is once, few, many or a size class.

d_gene: .; v_gene: TRBV5-1; abundance: many; j_gene: TRBJ2-5; CDR3nt: TGCGCCAGCAGCTTCGCGCAGAGCCAAGAGACCCAGTACTTC; CDR3aa: CASSFAQSQETQYF
d_gene: TRBD1; v_gene: TRBV20-1; abundance: many; j_gene: TRBJ1-2; CDR3nt: TGCAGTGCTAATACAGGGGGCGCTTACTATGGCTACACCTTC; CDR3aa: CSANTGGAYYGYTF
d_gene: .; v_gene: TRBV20-1; abundance: many; j_gene: TRBJ2-5; CDR3nt: TGCAGTGCTAGAGCAGGAGAGGGGGAGACCCAGTACTTC; CDR3aa: CSARAGEGETQYF
d_gene: .; v_gene: TRBV20-1; abundance: many; j_gene: TRBJ1-1; CDR3nt: TGCAGTGCTGATCAGGGGAAGGACACTGAAGCTTTCTTT; CDR3aa: CSADQGKDTEAFF
d_gene: TRBD2; v_gene: TRBV5-1; abundance: few; j_gene: TRBJ2-1; CDR3nt: TGCGCCAGCAGCAAGGGACTAGCGGGAGGGCATCATGAGCAGTTCTTC; CDR3aa: CASSKGLAGGHHEQFF
d_gene: TRBD2; v_gene: TRBV20-1; abundance: many; j_gene: TRBJ2-1; CDR3nt: TGCAGTGCTACCGGGACTAGCGGGAGGGCCGCACTCCATGAGCAGTTCTTC; CDR3aa: CSATGTSGRAALHEQFF
d_gene: .; v_gene: TRBV30; abundance: many; j_gene: TRBJ2-7; CDR3nt: TGTGCCTGGAGTGGGGGGGAAGCCCGCGAGCAGTACTTC; CDR3aa: CAWSGGEAREQYF
d_gene: .; v_gene: TRBV29-1; abundance: medium-sized; j_gene: TRBJ1-1; CDR3nt: TGCAGCGTTGAGATGGGGAACACTGAAGCTTTCTTT; CDR3aa: CSVEMGNTEAFF
d_gene: .; v_gene: TRBV20-1; abundance: many; j_gene: TRBJ2-5; CDR3nt: TGCAGTGCCCCCCCCGGGACCGGACAAGAGACCCAGTACTTC; CDR3aa: CSAPPGTGQETQYF
d_gene: .; v_gene: TRBV29-1; abundance: many; j_gene: TRBJ1-1; CDR3nt: TGCAGCGTGATTCCAGGGGCCACTGAAGCTTTCTTT; CDR3aa: CSVIPGATEAFF
d_gene: .; v_gene: TRBV20-1; abundance: .; j_gene: TRBJ1-5; CDR3nt: TGCAGTGCTAGAGTCCACAGAATCAATCAGCCCCAGCATTTT; CDR3aa: CSARVHRINQPQHF
d_gene: TRBD1; v_gene: TRBV29-1; abundance: many; j_gene: TRBJ2-7; CDR3nt: TGCAGCGTGACCGGGACAGGGGGCGAGGAGCAGTACTTC; CDR3aa: CSVTGTGGEEQYF
d_gene: .; v_gene: TRBV29-1; abundance: many; j_gene: TRBJ2-5; CDR3nt: TGCAGCGTTGCGCAGAACCAAGAGACCCAGTACTTC; CDR3aa: CSVAQNQETQYF
d_gene: .; v_gene: TRBV12-3/TRBV12-4; abundance: many; j_gene: TRBJ1-5; CDR3nt: TGTGCCAGCAGCCCTTTCGGTCCCGCAAGACAGCCCCAGCATTTT; CDR3aa: CASSPFGPARQPQHF
d_gene: TRBD2; v_gene: TRBV9; abundance: many; j_gene: TRBJ2-7; CDR3nt: TGTGCCAGCAGCGTAGGGGGACTAGCGGCCTACGAGCAGTACTTC; CDR3aa: CASSVGGLAAYEQYF
d_gene: .; v_gene: TRBV3-1; abundance: many; j_gene: TRBJ2-3; CDR3nt: TGTGCCAGCAGCCAAGTTGCGACAAGGGGAGATACGCAGTATTTT; CDR3aa: CASSQVATRGDTQYF
d_gene: .; v_gene: TRBV20-1; abundance: many; j_gene: TRBJ2-7; CDR3nt: TGCAGTGCGCAAGGGGACTCGACACCTCGTTCCTACGAGCAGTACTTC; CDR3aa: CSAQGDSTPRSYEQYF
d_gene: .; v_gene: TRBV19; abundance: many; j_gene: TRBJ1-2; CDR3nt: TGTGCCAGTATCCAGGACACCAAGGCGTATGGCTACACCTTC; CDR3aa: CASIQDTKAYGYTF
d_gene: .; v_gene: TRBV29-1; abundance: many; j_gene: TRBJ1-2; CDR3nt: TGCAGCGCCACCGACCGACAGGAGAACTATGGCTACACCTTC; CDR3aa: CSATDRQENYGYTF
d_gene: TRBD2; v_gene: TRBV20-1; abundance: many; j_gene: TRBJ2-1; CDR3nt: TGCAGTGCTAGAGGGCTAGCGGATTCTTCCTACAATGAGCAGTTCTTC; CDR3aa: CSARGLADSSYNEQFF
d_gene: .; v_gene: TRBV3-1; abundance: .; j_gene: TRBJ2-1; CDR3nt: TGTGCCAGCAGCCAGGCTGAGGTCTACAATGAGCAGTTCTTC; CDR3aa: CASSQAEVYNEQFF
d_gene: .; v_gene: TRBV7-6; abundance: .; j_gene: TRBJ2-2; CDR3nt: TGTGCCAGCAGCTTAGACCCTAGTGCCCCGAACACCGGGGAGCTGTTTTTT; CDR3aa: CASSLDPSAPNTGELFF
d_gene: .; v_gene: TRBV27; abundance: many; j_gene: TRBJ2-1; CDR3nt: TGTGCCAGCAGCCCCGGGGGCGGCAAGCAGTTCTTC; CDR3aa: CASSPGGGKQFF
d_gene: TRBD2; v_gene: TRBV12-3/TRBV12-4; abundance: many; j_gene: TRBJ2-5; CDR3nt: TGTGCCAGCGGGGGGTATTCGGGGGGCCAAGAGACCCAGTACTTC; CDR3aa: CASGGYSGGQETQYF
d_gene: TRBD1; v_gene: TRBV23-1; abundance: many; j_gene: TRBJ2-5; CDR3nt: TGCGCCAGCAGTCAATCGACGGACAGGGGGGAAGAGACCCAGTACTTC; CDR3aa: CASSQSTDRGEETQYF
d_gene: .; v_gene: TRBV29-1; abundance: few; j_gene: TRBJ2-2; CDR3nt: TGCAGCGTTGTGGTGAGAAGCACCGGGGAGCTGTTTTTT; CDR3aa: CSVVVRSTGELFF
d_gene: .; v_gene: TRBV20-1; abundance: many; j_gene: TRBJ2-7; CDR3nt: TGCAGTGCTCCGAACTACCAGACTGGGGGAGGCTACGAGCAGTACTTC; CDR3aa: CSAPNYQTGGGYEQYF
d_gene: TRBD2; v_gene: TRBV28; abundance: many; j_gene: TRBJ2-3; CDR3nt: TGTGCCAGCAGTTTCGGGACTAGCGAGACAGATACGCAGTATTTT; CDR3aa: CASSFGTSETDTQYF
d_gene: .; v_gene: TRBV15; abundance: many; j_gene: TRBJ2-5; CDR3nt: TGTGCCACCAGCAGAGATTGGGGGTACGCAGAGACCCAGTACTTC; CDR3aa: CATSRDWGYAETQYF
d_gene: .; v_gene: TRBV10-2; abundance: many; j_gene: TRBJ2-5; CDR3nt: TGCGCCAGCAGTGAGTTGAGCGTCGGGAACTTAGAGACCCAGTACTTC; CDR3aa: CASSELSVGNLETQYF
d_gene: TRBD2; v_gene: TRBV7-9; abundance: many; j_gene: TRBJ2-1; CDR3nt: TGTGCCAGCAGCTCTTTCCCGGGACTAGCGGGAGGGCCGGCGAATGAGCAGTTCTTC; CDR3aa: CASSSFPGLAGGPANEQFF
d_gene: TRBD1; v_gene: TRBV24-1; abundance: many; j_gene: TRBJ2-3; CDR3nt: TGTGCCACCAGTGAGCAGGGACAGGGGAACACAGATACGCAGTATTTT; CDR3aa: CATSEQGQGNTDTQYF
d_gene: TRBD1; v_gene: TRBV28; abundance: .; j_gene: TRBJ2-7; CDR3nt: TGTGCCAGCAGACCCGGGACAGGGGTAGCCTACGAGCAGTACTTC; CDR3aa: CASRPGTGVAYEQYF
d_gene: TRBD1; v_gene: TRBV29-1; abundance: many; j_gene: TRBJ2-1; CDR3nt: TGCAGCGTTGAAGATTTGGACAGGGGGCTTGGTGAGCAGTTCTTC; CDR3aa: CSVEDLDRGLGEQFF
d_gene: .; v_gene: TRBV7-8; abundance: few; j_gene: TRBJ1-3; CDR3nt: TGTGCCAGCAGCTTATACCAGGCTGGAAACACCATATATTTT; CDR3aa: CASSLYQAGNTIYF
d_gene: TRBD2; v_gene: TRBV19; abundance: many; j_gene: TRBJ2-7; CDR3nt: TGTGCCAGTGCGCCGGGGGGTATTCCCTACGAGCAGTACTTC; CDR3aa: CASAPGGIPYEQYF